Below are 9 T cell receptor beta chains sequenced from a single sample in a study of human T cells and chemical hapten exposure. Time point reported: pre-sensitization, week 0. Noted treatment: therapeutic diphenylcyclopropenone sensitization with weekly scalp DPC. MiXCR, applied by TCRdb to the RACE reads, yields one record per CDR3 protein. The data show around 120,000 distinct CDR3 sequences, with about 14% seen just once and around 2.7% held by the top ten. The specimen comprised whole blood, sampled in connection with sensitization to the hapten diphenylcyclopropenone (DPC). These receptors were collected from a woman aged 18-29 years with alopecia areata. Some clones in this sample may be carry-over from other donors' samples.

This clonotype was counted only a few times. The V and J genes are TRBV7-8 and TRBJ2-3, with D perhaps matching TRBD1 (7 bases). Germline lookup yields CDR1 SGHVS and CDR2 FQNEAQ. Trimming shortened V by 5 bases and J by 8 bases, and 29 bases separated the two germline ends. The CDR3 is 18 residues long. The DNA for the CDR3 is TGTGCCAGCAGCCACGGATTCGGAGGCAGGGGGGACCGGATTACGCAGTATTTT. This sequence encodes CASSHGFGGRGDRITQYF.

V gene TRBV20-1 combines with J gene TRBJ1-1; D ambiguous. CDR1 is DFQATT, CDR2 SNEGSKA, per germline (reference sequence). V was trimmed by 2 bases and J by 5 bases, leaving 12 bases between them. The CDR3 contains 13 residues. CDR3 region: CSARPPRRTEAFF. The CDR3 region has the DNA TGCAGTGCTAGACCTCCCCGGCGGACTGAAGCTTTCTTT.

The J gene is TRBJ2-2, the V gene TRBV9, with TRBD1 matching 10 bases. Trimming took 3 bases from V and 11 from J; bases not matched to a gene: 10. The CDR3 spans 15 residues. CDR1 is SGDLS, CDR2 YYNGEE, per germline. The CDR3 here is CASSGTGGFYPELFF. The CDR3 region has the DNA TGTGCCAGCAGCGGGACAGGGGGTTTTTATCCCGAGCTGTTTTTT.

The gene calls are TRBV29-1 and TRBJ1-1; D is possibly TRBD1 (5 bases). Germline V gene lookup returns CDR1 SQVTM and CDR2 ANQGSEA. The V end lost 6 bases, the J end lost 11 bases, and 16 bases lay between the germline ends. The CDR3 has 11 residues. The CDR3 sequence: CSVRGAREAFF. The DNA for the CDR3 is TGCAGCGTCAGAGGGGCCCGTGAGGCTTTCTTT.

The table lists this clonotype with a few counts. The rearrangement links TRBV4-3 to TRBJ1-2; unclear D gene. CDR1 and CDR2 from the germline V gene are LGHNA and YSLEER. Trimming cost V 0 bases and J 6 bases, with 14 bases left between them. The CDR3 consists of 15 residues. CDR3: CASSQDRATFNGYTF. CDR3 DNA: TGCGCCAGCAGCCAAGACAGAGCTACATTTAATGGCTACACCTTC.

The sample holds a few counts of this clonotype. This CDR3 is CGYFLIRLAPDTQYF. CDR3 in DNA: TGTGGTTACTTCCTGATACGACTAGCACCCGATACGCAGTATTTT. The chain joins TRBV6-1 to TRBJ2-3; 7 nucleotides agree with TRBD2. Germline lookup yields CDR1 MNHNS and CDR2 SASEGT. The CDR3 has 15 residues.

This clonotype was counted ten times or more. As DNA, the CDR3 is TGTGCCAGCAGCGCGACTAGCGGGGCCCTCTCCTACGAGCAGTACTTC. It codes for CASSATSGALSYEQYF. The chain couples TRBV3-1 to TRBJ2-7, with 11 bases that match TRBD2. Germline V gene data show CDR1 as LGHDT and CDR2 as YNNKEL (reference sequence). CDR3 length: 16 amino acids. The V and J ends lost 5 bases and 0 bases, in that order; junction bases with no gene match: 6.

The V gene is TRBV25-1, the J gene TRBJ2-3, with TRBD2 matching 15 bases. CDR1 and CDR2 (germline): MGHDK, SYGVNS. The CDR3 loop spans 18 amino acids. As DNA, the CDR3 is TGTGCTAGCGGACCGGGACTAGCGGGGGGAGAGGTCACAGATACGCAGTATTTT. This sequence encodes CASGPGLAGGEVTDTQYF.

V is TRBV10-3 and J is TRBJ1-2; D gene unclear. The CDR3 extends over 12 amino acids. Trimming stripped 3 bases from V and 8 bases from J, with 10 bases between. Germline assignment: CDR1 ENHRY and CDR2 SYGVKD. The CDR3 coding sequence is TGTGCCATCAGTGATAATTCCTTGGGCTACACCTTC. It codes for CAISDNSLGYTF.